Listed below are T cell receptor beta chains from one sample, sequenced in a study of regulatory T cells in long-lasting Graves disease. TCRdb independently ran MiXCR on the multiplex PCR reads; one entry per CDR3 protein. The sample shows about 420,000 distinct CDR3 sequences, 16% of them seen only once. This sample also appeared in a second study, on T cells in Graves' hyperthyroidism and ophthalmopathy.

Sequences were derived from peripheral blood mononuclear cells (PBMCs), sampled at new diagnosis, from a patient treated with antithyroid drugs. Every receptor here comes from a woman aged 18-30 years with Graves disease. Both conserved end residues are part of each CDR3. D genes are given only for firm matches. For some rows the clone size is stated as once, few or many, or as a class when expanded; others skip it.

d_call,v_call,clone_size,j_call,cdr3_aa,cdr3_nt
TRBD1,TRBV6-5,NA,TRBJ1-2,CASSFTGAVNYGYTF,TGTGCCAGCAGTTTTACAGGGGCCGTTAACTATGGCTACACCTTC
NA,TRBV28,many,TRBJ1-2,CASRTQGSEYGYTF,TGTGCCAGCAGGACACAGGGTAGCGAGTATGGCTACACCTTC
NA,TRBV6-4,NA,TRBJ2-3,CASSVDRTSTDTQYF,TGTGCCAGCAGTGTTGACAGGACTAGCACAGATACGCAGTATTTT
TRBD2,TRBV20-1,many,TRBJ2-1,CSARDVAGGYNEQFF,TGCAGTGCTAGAGATGTAGCGGGAGGCTACAATGAGCAGTTCTTC
NA,TRBV28,many,TRBJ1-1,CASSFGGNTEAFF,TGTGCCAGCAGTTTCGGCGGGAACACTGAAGCTTTCTTT
NA,TRBV6-1,few,TRBJ2-7,CASSPDFEKLQYF,TGTGCCAGCAGTCCCGATTTTGAGAAATTGCAGTACTTC
TRBD2,TRBV6-1,many,TRBJ2-7,CASREVAGAYEQYF,TGTGCCAGCCGGGAGGTAGCGGGAGCTTACGAGCAGTACTTC
TRBD1,TRBV5-1,many,TRBJ1-5,CASSLMTGSMKQPQHF,TGCGCCAGCAGCTTGATGACAGGGTCTATGAAACAGCCCCAGCATTTT
TRBD2,TRBV7-9,many,TRBJ2-2,CASRFLREAGELFF,TGTGCCAGTCGATTCCTTCGGGAGGCCGGGGAGCTGTTTTTT
TRBD2,TRBV11-2,many,TRBJ2-1,CASSPDGLAGGEQFF,TGTGCCAGCAGCCCGGACGGACTAGCGGGAGGTGAGCAGTTCTTC
NA,TRBV6-2/TRBV6-3,many,TRBJ2-7,CASSYQTGEQYF,TGTGCCAGCAGTTACCAGACAGGCGAGCAGTACTTC
TRBD2,TRBV2,once,TRBJ2-1,CASRASGTHNEQFF,TGTGCCAGCAGGGCTAGCGGGACCCACAATGAGCAGTTCTTC
NA,TRBV30,many,TRBJ2-5,CAWSAAETQYF,TGTGCCTGGAGTGCTGCGGAGACCCAGTACTTC
NA,TRBV7-2,NA,TRBJ1-2,CASSTFTSGYTF,TGTGCCAGCAGCACCTTCACCTCTGGCTACACCTTC
NA,TRBV6-1,many,TRBJ1-1,CASSVIRGTLNTEAFF,TGTGCCAGCAGCGTTATCCGCGGGACATTGAACACTGAAGCTTTCTTT
TRBD1,TRBV15,few,TRBJ1-1,CATRDRGMNTEAFF,TGTGCCACCAGGGACAGGGGAATGAACACTGAAGCTTTCTTT
TRBD2,TRBV6-5,few,TRBJ2-1,CASSCPSGRATYNEQFF,TGTGCCAGCAGTTGTCCTAGCGGGAGGGCCACCTACAATGAGCAGTTCTTC